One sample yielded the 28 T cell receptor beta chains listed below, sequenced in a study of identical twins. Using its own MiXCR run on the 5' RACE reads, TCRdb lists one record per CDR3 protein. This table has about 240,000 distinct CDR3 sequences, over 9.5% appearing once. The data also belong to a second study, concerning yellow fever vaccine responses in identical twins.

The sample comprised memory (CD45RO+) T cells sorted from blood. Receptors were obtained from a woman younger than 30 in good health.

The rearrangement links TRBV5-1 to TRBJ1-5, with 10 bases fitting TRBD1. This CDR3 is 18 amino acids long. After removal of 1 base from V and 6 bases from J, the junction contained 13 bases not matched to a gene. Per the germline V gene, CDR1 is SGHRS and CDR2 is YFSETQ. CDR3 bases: TGCGCCAGCAGCTTGAGTGTAGGTCGACAGGGGGCATGTCAGCCCCAGCATTTT. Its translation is CASSLSVGRQGACQPQHF.

The CDR3 DNA reads as TGTGCCAGCAGCCAAGGCCGGCTTGGGCAGTACTTC. It translates to CASSQGRLGQYF. The J gene is TRBJ2-7, the V gene TRBV6-2 or TRBV6-3; D ambiguous. The CDR3 runs 12 residues. Trimming shortened V by 6 bases and J by 9 bases, and 15 bases separated the two germline ends. The germline gives CDR1 MNHEY, CDR2 SVGEGT.

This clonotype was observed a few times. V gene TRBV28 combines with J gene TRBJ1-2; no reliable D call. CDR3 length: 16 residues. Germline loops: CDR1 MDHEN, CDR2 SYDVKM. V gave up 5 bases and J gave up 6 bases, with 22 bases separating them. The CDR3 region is CASSPFEPGYPHGYTF. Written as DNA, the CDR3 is TGTGCCAGCAGTCCATTTGAACCCGGGTACCCACATGGCTACACCTTC.

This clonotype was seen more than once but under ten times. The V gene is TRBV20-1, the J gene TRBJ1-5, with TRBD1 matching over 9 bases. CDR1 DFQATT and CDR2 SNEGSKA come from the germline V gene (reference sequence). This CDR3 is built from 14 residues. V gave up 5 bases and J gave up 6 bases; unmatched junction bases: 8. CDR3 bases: TGCAGTGCTTGGACAGGGGCCTGGGGTCAGCCCCAGCATTTT. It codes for CSAWTGAWGQPQHF.

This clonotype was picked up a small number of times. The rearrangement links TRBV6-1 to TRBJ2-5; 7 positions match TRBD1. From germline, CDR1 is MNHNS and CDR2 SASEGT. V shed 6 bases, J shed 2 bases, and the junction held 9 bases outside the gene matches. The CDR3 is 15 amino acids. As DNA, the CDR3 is TGTGCCAGCAGGGGCGACAGGGTGGATCAAGAGACCCAGTACTTC. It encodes CASRGDRVDQETQYF.

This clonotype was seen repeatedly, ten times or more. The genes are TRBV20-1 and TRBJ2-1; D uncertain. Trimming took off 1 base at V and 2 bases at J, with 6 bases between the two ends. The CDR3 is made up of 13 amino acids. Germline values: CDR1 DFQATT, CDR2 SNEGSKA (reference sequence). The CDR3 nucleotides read TGCAGTGCTAGAGGCATGACCTACAATGAGCAGTTCTTC. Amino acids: CSARGMTYNEQFF.

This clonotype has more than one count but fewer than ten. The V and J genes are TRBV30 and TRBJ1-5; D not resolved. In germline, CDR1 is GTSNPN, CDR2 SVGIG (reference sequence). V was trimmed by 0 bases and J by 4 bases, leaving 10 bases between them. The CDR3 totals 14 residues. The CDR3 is CAWSVRLGNQPQHF. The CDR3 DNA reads TGTGCCTGGAGTGTCCGTCTGGGAAATCAGCCCCAGCATTTT.

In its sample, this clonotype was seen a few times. The CDR3 loop reads CSAGAGDYLEQYF. Here the CDR3 DNA reads TGCAGTGCAGGGGCCGGGGATTACTTGGAGCAGTACTTC. This chain links TRBV20-1 with TRBJ2-7; D could derive from TRBD1 or TRBD2 (5 bases each). This CDR3 has 13 residues. Germline assignment: CDR1 DFQATT and CDR2 SNEGSKA (reference sequence). The V end lost 6 bases, the J end lost 7 bases, and 19 bases lay between the germline ends.

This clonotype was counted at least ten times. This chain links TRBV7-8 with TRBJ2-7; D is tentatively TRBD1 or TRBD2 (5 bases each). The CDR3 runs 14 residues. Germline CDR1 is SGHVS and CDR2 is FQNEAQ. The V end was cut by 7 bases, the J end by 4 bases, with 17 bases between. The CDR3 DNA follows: TGTGCCAGCATTGAGCAGGGAGCGGCTTACGAGCAGTACTTC. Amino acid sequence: CASIEQGAAYEQYF.

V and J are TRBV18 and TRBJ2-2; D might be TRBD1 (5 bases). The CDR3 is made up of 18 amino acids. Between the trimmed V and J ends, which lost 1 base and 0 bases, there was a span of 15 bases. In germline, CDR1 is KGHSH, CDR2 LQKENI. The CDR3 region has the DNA TGTGCCAGCTCACCACTCCCAGGGCCGGGTACGAACACCGGGGAGCTGTTTTTT. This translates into CASSPLPGPGTNTGELFF.

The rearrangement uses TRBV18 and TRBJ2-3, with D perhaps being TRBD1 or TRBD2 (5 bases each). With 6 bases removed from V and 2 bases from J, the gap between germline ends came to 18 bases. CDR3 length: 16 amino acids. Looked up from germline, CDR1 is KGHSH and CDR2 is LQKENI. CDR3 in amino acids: CASSLTIGATTDTQYF. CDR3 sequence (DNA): TGTGCCAGCTCCCTCACCATCGGGGCTACCACAGATACGCAGTATTTT.

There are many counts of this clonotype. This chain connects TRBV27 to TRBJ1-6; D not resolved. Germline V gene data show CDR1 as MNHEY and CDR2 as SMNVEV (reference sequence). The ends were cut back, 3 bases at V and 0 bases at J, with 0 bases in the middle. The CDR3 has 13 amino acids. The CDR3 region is CASSFSYNSPLHF. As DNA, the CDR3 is TGTGCCAGCAGTTTCTCCTATAATTCACCCCTCCACTTT.

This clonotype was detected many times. The CDR3 nucleotides read TGTGCCAGCAGTTTATCCCAGGGGAAATACGAGCAGTACTTC. Translated: CASSLSQGKYEQYF. This rearrangement joins TRBV28 to TRBJ2-7, with TRBD1 as a possible D gene (6 bases). The germline V and J ends were trimmed by 1 base and 4 bases, with 11 bases remaining between them. CDR3 length: 14 amino acids. CDR1 is MDHEN, CDR2 SYDVKM, per germline.

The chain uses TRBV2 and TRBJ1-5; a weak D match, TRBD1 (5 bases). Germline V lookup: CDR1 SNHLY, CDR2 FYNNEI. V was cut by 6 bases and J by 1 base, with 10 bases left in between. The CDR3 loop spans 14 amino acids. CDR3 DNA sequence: TGTGCCAGCAGACATGGACAAAGCAATCAGCCCCAGCATTTT. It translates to CASRHGQSNQPQHF.

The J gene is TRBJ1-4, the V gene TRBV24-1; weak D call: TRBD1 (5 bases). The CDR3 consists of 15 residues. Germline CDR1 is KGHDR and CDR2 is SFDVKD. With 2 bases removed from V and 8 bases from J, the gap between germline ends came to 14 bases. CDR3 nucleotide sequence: TGTGCCACCAGTGATTCGAGGGGTCCGGGGGAAAAACTGTTTTTT. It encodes CATSDSRGPGEKLFF.

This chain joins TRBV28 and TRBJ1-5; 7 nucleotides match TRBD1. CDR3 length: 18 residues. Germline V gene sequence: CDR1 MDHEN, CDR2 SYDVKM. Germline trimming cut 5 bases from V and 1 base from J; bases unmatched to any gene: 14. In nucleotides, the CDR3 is TGTGCCAGCAGTCCCCCGGGCGCCGGACAGGTGAGCAATCAGCCCCAGCATTTT. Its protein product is CASSPPGAGQVSNQPQHF.

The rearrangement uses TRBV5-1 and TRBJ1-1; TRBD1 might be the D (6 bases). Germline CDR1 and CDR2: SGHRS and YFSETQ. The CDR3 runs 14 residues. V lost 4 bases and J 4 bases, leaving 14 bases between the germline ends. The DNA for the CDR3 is TGCGCCAGCAGCAACACAGGGCGCGGCACTGAAGCTTTCTTT. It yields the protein CASSNTGRGTEAFF. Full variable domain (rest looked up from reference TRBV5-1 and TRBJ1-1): KAGVTQTPRYLIKTRGQQVTLSCSPISGHRSVSWYQQTPGQGLQFLFEYFSETQRNKGNFPGRFSGRQFSNSRSEMNVSTLELGDSALYLCASSNTGRGTEAFFGQGTRLTVV.

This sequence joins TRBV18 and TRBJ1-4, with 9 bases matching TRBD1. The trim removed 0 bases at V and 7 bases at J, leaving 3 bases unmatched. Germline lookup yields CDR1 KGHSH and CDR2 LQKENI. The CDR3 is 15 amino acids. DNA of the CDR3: TGTGCCAGCTCACCACCGGACAGGGGAGTTGAAAAACTGTTTTTT. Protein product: CASSPPDRGVEKLFF.

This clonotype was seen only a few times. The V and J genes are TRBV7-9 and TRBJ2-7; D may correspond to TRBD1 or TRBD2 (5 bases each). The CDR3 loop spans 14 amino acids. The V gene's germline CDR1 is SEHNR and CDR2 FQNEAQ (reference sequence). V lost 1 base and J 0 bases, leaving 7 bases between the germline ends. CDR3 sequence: CASSLGGGSYEQYF. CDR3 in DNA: TGTGCCAGCAGCTTAGGTGGGGGCTCCTACGAGCAGTACTTC.

The CDR3 spells CASSQGGAGLNTGELFF. The DNA of the CDR3 is TGTGCCAGCAGCCAAGGGGGGGCAGGCCTGAACACCGGGGAGCTGTTTTTT. The chain is built from TRBV3-1 and TRBJ2-2; D tentatively fits TRBD1 or TRBD2 (6 bases each). V lost 1 base and J 1 base, leaving 13 bases between the germline ends. The CDR3 has 17 amino acids. CDR1 is LGHDT and CDR2 is YNNKEL in the germline V gene (reference sequence).

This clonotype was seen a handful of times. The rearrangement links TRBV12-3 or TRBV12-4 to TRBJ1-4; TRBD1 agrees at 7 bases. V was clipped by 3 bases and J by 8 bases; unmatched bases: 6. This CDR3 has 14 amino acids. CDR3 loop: CASSFEQGFEKLFF. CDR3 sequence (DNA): TGTGCCAGCAGTTTTGAACAGGGGTTCGAAAAACTGTTTTTT.

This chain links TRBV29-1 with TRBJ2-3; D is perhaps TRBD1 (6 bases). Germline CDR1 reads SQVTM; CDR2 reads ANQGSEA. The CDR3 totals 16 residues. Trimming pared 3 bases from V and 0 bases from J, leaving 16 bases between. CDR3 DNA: TGCAGCGTTGATCCATTGACAGGAGTTAGCACAGATACGCAGTATTTT. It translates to CSVDPLTGVSTDTQYF.

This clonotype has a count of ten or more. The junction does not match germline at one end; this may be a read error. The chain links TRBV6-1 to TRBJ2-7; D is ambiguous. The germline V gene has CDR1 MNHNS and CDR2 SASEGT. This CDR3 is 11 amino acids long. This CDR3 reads CASSESYEQYF. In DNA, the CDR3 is TGCGCCAGCAGTGAGTCGTACGAGCAGTACTTC.

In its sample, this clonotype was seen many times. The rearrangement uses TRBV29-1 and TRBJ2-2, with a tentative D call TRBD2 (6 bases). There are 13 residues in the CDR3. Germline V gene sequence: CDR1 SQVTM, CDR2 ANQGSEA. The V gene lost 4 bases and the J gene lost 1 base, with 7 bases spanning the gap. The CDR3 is CSVGRGNTGELFF. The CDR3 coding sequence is TGCAGCGTTGGGAGGGGGAACACCGGGGAGCTGTTTTTT.

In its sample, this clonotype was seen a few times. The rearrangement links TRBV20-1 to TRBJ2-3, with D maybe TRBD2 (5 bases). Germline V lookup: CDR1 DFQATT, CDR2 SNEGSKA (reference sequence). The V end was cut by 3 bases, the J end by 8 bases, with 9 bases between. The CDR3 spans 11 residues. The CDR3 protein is CSARSGGTQYF. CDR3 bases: TGCAGTGCTAGGAGCGGAGGTACGCAGTATTTT.

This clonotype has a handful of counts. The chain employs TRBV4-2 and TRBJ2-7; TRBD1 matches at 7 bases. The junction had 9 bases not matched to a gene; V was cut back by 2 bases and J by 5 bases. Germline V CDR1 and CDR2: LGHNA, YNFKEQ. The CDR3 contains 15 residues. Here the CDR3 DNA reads TGTGCCAGCAGCCAACGACAGGGAAGGGAGAACGAGCAGTACTTC. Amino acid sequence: CASSQRQGRENEQYF.

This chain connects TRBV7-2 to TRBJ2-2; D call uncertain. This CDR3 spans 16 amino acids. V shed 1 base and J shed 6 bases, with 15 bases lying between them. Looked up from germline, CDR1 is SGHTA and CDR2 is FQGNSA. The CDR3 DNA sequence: TGTGCCAGCAGCTTAGAGTGGGCAGTGGGGTCCGGGGAGCTGTTTTTT. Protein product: CASSLEWAVGSGELFF.

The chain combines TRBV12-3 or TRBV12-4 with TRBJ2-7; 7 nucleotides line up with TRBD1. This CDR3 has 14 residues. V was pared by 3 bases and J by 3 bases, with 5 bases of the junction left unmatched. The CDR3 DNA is TGTGCCAGCAGTTTGAGGGGGCTTGGCTACGAGCAGTACTTC. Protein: CASSLRGLGYEQYF.